The entry below describes one T cell receptor (beta chain). Its antigen remains unidentified. About 200 ng DNA, 25,000 to 35,000 T cell genomes, went into each sorted-subset replicate PCR. Here immunoSEQ multiplex PCR was the method, and the copy in TCRdb shows in-frame clones only, minus some. Of 2 million to 2.5 million clones in the sample, approximately 94% were seen once. The trim removed 8 bases at V and 2 bases at J, leaving 4 bases unmatched. Germline loops: CDR1 MNHNS, CDR2 SASEGT. This CDR3 contains 14 residues. This sample is drawn from a study of shared clonotypes between healthy human individuals. Study-wide background: Donors, aged 18 to 49, were a couple of women and three men.

Points from the study as a whole: Collection of samples was limited to blood; tissue repertoires likely differ. It was observed that roughly 5% of naive CD4 clonotypes were shared across a handful of donors.

Naive CD8 cells were CD45RO-negative, positively selected for CCR7, excluding terminally differentiated effector memory CD45RA+ cells. The chain links TRBV6-1 to TRBJ2-3, with 10 bases identical to TRBD2. The clonotype comes from a man younger than 30 in good health. Some clones in this sample may be carry-over from other donors' samples. The specimen sequenced was naive CD8+ T cells from PBMCs. CDR3 sequence (DNA): TGTGCCAGCCCGAGCGGGAGGGACACAGATACGCAGTATTTT. It codes for CASPSGRDTDTQYF.